This TCR beta chain was sequenced during a study of beta chain features in type 1 diabetes. The whole isolated RNA underwent reverse transcription, so sequencing captured expressed TCRB transcripts. Generated by immunoSEQ multiplex PCR, the TCRdb table keeps only in-frame clones and is missing some. The sample shows some 370,000 clones, over 9% of them seen only once. A remark on this clone: No antigen is known for it.

The CDR3 has 16 residues. Overall study findings and caveats: Researchers report that Type 1 diabetes patients had moderately but significantly shorter TCRB CDR3s across all four CD4+ subsets.

This chain connects TRBV21-1 to TRBJ2-6; the table's D call, TRBD2, has no DNA check behind it. TRBV21-1 constitutes a pseudogene. The sequence derives from a man younger than 40 with type 1 diabetes. Sequenced sample: central memory CD4+ T cells from blood. The CDR3 region is CASSLLEISGANVLTF. As DNA, the CDR3 is TGTGCCAGCAGCTTACTCGAAATTTCCGGGGCCAACGTCCTGACTTTC.